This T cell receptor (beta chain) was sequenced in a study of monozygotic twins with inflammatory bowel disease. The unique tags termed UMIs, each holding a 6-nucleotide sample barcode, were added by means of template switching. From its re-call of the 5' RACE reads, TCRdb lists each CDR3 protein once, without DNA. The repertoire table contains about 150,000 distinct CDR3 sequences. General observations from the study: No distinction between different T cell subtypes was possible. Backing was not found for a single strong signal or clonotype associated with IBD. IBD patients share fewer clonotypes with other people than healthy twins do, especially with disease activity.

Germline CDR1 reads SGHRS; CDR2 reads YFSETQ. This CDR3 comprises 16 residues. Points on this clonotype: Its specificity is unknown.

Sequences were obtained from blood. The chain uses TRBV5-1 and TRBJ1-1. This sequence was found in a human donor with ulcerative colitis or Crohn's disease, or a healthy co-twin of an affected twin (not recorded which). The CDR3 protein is CASSSSTRAMNTEAFF.